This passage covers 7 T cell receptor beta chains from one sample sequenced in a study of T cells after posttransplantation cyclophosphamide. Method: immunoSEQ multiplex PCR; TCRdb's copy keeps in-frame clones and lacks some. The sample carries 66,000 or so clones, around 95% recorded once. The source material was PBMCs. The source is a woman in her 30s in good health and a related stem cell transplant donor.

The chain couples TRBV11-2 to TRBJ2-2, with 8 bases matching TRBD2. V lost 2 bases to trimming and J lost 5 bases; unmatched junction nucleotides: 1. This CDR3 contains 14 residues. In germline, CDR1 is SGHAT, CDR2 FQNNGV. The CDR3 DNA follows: TGTGCCAGCAGCTTATCGGGGGGGACCGGGGAGCTGTTTTTT. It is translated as CASSLSGGTGELFF.

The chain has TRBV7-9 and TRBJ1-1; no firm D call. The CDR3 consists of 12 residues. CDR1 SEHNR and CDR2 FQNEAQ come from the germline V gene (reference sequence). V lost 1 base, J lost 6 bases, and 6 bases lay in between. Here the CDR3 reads CASSLGPSEAFF. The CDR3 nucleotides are TGTGCCAGCAGCTTAGGGCCGTCTGAAGCTTTCTTT.

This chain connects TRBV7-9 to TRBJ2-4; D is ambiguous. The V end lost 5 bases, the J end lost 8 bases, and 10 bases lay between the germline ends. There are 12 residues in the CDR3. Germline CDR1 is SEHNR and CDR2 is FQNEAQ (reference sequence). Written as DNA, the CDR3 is TGTGCCAGCAGCGGGATACGGGACATTCAGTACTTC. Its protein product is CASSGIRDIQYF.

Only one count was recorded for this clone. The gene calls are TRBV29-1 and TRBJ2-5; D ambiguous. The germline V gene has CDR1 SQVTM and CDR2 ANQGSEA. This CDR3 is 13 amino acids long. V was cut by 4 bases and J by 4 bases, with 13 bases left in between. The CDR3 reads CSVARHDPETQYF. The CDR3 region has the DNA TGCAGCGTTGCTCGCCATGACCCAGAGACCCAGTACTTC.

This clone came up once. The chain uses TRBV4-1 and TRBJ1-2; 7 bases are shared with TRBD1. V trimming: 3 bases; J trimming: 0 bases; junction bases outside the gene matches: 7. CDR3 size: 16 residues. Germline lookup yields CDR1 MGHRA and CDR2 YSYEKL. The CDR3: CASSQGQQISNYGYTF. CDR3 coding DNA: TGCGCCAGCAGCCAGGGACAGCAGATATCTAACTATGGCTACACCTTC.

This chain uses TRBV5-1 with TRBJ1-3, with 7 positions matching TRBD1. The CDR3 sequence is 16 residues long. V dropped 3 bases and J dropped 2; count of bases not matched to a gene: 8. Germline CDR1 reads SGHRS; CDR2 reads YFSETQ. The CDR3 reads CASSSTQTGTGNTIYF. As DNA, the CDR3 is TGCGCCAGCAGCTCGACCCAGACAGGGACTGGAAACACCATATATTTT.

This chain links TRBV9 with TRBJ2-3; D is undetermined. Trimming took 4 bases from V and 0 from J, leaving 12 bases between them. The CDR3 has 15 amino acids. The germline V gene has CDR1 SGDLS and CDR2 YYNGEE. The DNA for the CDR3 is TGTGCCAGCAGCCTTGCACCTTCTAGCACAGATACGCAGTATTTT. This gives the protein CASSLAPSSTDTQYF.